This passage covers 28 T cell receptor beta chains from one sample sequenced in a study of cytomegalovirus exposure and HLA in healthy donors. Primers included in the PCR were 60 Vbeta and 13 Jbeta primers. The table came from immunoSEQ multiplex PCR; TCRdb's copy has only in-frame clones and leaves some out. The table lists some 180,000 clones, roughly 84% of them singletons. Sequencing was done on a sample of PBMCs. These receptors all come from a girl aged 2 to 10 in good health and CMV-seropositive.

The CDR3 bases are TGCAGCGTTGAAGGGCAGGTTAACAATGAGCAGTTCTTC. Translation gives CSVEGQVNNEQFF. The chain links TRBV29-1 to TRBJ2-1; D not resolved. The CDR3 covers 13 residues. V was trimmed by 1 base and J by 5 bases, leaving 9 bases between them. Looked up from germline, CDR1 is SQVTM and CDR2 is ANQGSEA.

This chain connects TRBV11-3 to TRBJ2-5; the D gene is possibly TRBD1 (5 bases). V was pared by 5 bases and J by 5 bases, with 15 bases between. This CDR3 is built from 14 residues. Germline CDR1 is SGHNT and CDR2 is YENEEA. The CDR3 DNA follows: TGTGCCAGCAGCCCATACGACAGAGCCGAGACCCAGTACTTC. Its translation: CASSPYDRAETQYF.

This clone was seen a few times. The chain recombines TRBV29-1 with TRBJ1-1, with D possibly being TRBD1 (6 bases). The CDR3 has 11 residues. Per the germline V gene, CDR1 is SQVTM and CDR2 is ANQGSEA. The V and J ends lost 6 bases and 6 bases respectively, with 11 bases between them. The CDR3 sequence: CSVQQGPEAFF. DNA for the CDR3: TGCAGCGTCCAACAGGGCCCTGAAGCTTTCTTT.

As to this clone: Distinct nucleotide sequences in the sample also encode this CDR3. The V and J genes are TRBV2 and TRBJ2-1; unclear D gene. Germline-derived CDR1 and CDR2 are SNHLY and FYNNEI. The CDR3 sequence is 11 residues long. The V end lost 9 bases, the J end lost 0 bases, and 3 bases lay between the germline ends. The CDR3 is CASSSYNEQFF. CDR3 DNA sequence: TGTGCCAGTAGCTCCTACAATGAGCAGTTCTTC.

The CDR3 region has the DNA TGCGCCAGCAGCTGGGGGGACAGGGCCAACTATGGCTACACCTTC. Translating it yields CASSWGDRANYGYTF. The chain has TRBV5-1 and TRBJ1-2, with 9 bases identical to TRBD1. Germline CDR1 reads SGHRS; CDR2 reads YFSETQ. Trimming removed 3 bases from V and 2 bases from J; junction bases left unmatched: 5. The CDR3 runs to 15 residues.

V is TRBV19 and J is TRBJ2-6; 7 bases match TRBD2. This CDR3 has 14 residues. In germline, CDR1 is LNHDA, CDR2 SQIVND (reference sequence). Trimming removed 5 bases from V and 2 bases from J; junction bases left unmatched: 0. The CDR3 region is CASSRGAGANVLTF. The CDR3 nucleotides are TGTGCCAGTAGTCGGGGGGCTGGGGCCAACGTCCTGACTTTC.

The chain couples TRBV27 to TRBJ2-1; the match to TRBD2 covers 8 bases. Germline-derived CDR1 and CDR2 are MNHEY and SMNVEV (reference sequence). The CDR3 is 15 amino acids. V was pared by 2 bases and J by 0 bases, with 0 bases of the junction left unmatched. This chain's CDR3 is CASSLGLASYNEQFF. The CDR3 region has the DNA TGTGCCAGCAGTTTAGGACTAGCCTCCTACAATGAGCAGTTCTTC.

The chain couples TRBV5-1 to TRBJ2-2, with D possibly TRBD2 on 5 matching bases. This CDR3 region has 16 residues. The V end was cut by 2 bases, the J end by 0 bases, with 11 bases between. Germline CDR1 and CDR2: SGHRS and YFSETQ. CDR3 nucleotides: TGCGCCAGCAGCTTCCCAACGGGATCGAACACCGGGGAGCTGTTTTTT. Its protein product is CASSFPTGSNTGELFF.

The CDR3 sequence: CASSTGGGSSYEQYF. CDR3 coding DNA: TGTGCCAGCAGCACCGGAGGAGGGAGCTCCTACGAGCAGTACTTC. The rearrangement links TRBV9 to TRBJ2-7; maybe TRBD2 (6 bases). V was clipped by 4 bases and J by 0 bases, with 14 bases between them. CDR3 length equals 15 residues. In germline, CDR1 is SGDLS, CDR2 YYNGEE.

DNA for the CDR3: TGTGCCAGCAGTCGTTCCAGGCTCCAGCATTTT. It translates to CASSRSRLQHF. The chain uses TRBV28 and TRBJ1-5; D is unclear. This CDR3 comprises 11 residues. V lost 5 bases and J lost 12, with 11 bases in between. Germline CDR1 MDHEN, CDR2 SYDVKM.

The chain recombines TRBV6-5 with TRBJ2-5; D is perhaps TRBD2 (5 bases). Germline CDR1 reads MNHEY; CDR2 reads SVGAGI. The CDR3 has 12 residues. The V gene lost 4 bases and the J gene lost 11 bases, with 14 bases spanning the gap. The CDR3, as DNA: TGTGCCAGCAGTTCCCCCTACTGGGAGCAGTACTTC. As protein: CASSSPYWEQYF.

The J gene is TRBJ1-6, the V gene TRBV25-1; 8 bases are shared with TRBD1. Trimming cost V 2 bases and J 9 bases; bases outside gene matches: 6. The CDR3 runs 15 residues. From germline, CDR1 is MGHDK and CDR2 SYGVNS. The CDR3 is CASSEVDRGSSPLHF. CDR3 in DNA: TGTGCCAGCAGTGAAGTAGACAGGGGTAGTTCACCCCTCCACTTT.

The chain combines TRBV28 with TRBJ2-7; 7 bases map to TRBD1. Germline V gives CDR1 MDHEN, CDR2 SYDVKM. The V and J ends lost 3 bases and 3 bases, in that order; junction bases with no gene match: 8. This CDR3 is 15 amino acids long. This CDR3 is CASSFSYRGNYEQYF. The CDR3 DNA reads as TGTGCCAGCAGTTTTTCCTACAGGGGCAACTACGAGCAGTACTTC.

This CDR3 reads CASSPHRTGEYGYTF. The CDR3 DNA is TGTGCCAGCTCACCACATCGGACAGGGGAGTATGGCTACACCTTC. The chain has TRBV18 and TRBJ1-2, with TRBD1 matching 9 bases. The CDR3 has 15 amino acids. CDR1 and CDR2 (germline): KGHSH, LQKENI. V dropped 1 base and J dropped 5; count of bases not matched to a gene: 5.

The rearrangement joins TRBV25-1 to TRBJ1-5; the match to TRBD1 covers 7 bases. The CDR3 loop spans 15 amino acids. V lost 1 base to trimming and J lost 4 bases; unmatched junction nucleotides: 4. Germline V CDR1 and CDR2: MGHDK, SYGVNS. The DNA for the CDR3 is TGTGCCAGCAGTGAATCCCGGGACAGAAATCAGCCCCAGCATTTT. Encoded protein: CASSESRDRNQPQHF.

This clone was picked up a small number of times. The V gene is TRBV11-3, the J gene TRBJ2-1; 7 bases are a match to TRBD2. CDR1 is SGHNT, CDR2 YENEEA, per germline. Trimming removed 0 bases from V and 6 bases from J; junction bases left unmatched: 5. This CDR3 comprises 15 residues. In DNA form, the CDR3 reads TGTGCCAGCAGCTTAGAAGCGGGAAGAGGCAATGAGCAGTTCTTC. This sequence encodes CASSLEAGRGNEQFF.

Worth noting for this clone: The identical CDR3 is also encoded by other nucleotide sequences in the sample. V usage is TRBV25-1 and J usage is TRBJ2-1, with TRBD2 as a possible D gene (6 bases). The CDR3 length is 13 residues. Germline CDR1 reads MGHDK; CDR2 reads SYGVNS. V was cut by 1 base and J by 9 bases, with 10 bases left in between. CDR3 in amino acids: CASSEFMGGEQFF. For the CDR3, the DNA is TGTGCCAGCAGTGAATTTATGGGAGGTGAGCAGTTCTTC.

The rearrangement links TRBV28 to TRBJ2-7, with D possibly matching TRBD1 (5 bases). Germline CDR1 MDHEN, CDR2 SYDVKM. CDR3 size: 15 residues. The germline V and J ends were trimmed by 6 bases and 1 base, with 16 bases remaining between them. Here the CDR3 DNA reads TGTGCCAGCAGGGGGCAGCAGGCTGGGTCCTACGAGCAGTACTTC. Amino acid sequence: CASRGQQAGSYEQYF.

V is TRBV6-5 and J is TRBJ2-3; D gene uncertain. This CDR3 region has 13 residues. CDR1 and CDR2 (germline): MNHEY, SVGAGI. V was pared by 6 bases and J by 0 bases, with 7 bases between. This CDR3 is CASRKPSTDTQYF. The CDR3 nucleotides read TGTGCCAGCAGAAAGCCTAGCACAGATACGCAGTATTTT.

V and J are TRBV7-3 and TRBJ1-5; D remains ambiguous. With 3 bases removed from V and 0 bases from J, the gap between germline ends came to 9 bases. This CDR3 spans 15 amino acids. The germline CDR1 and CDR2 sequences are SGHTA and FQGTGA. The CDR3 is CASSFRRDSNQPQHF. DNA for the CDR3: TGTGCCAGCAGCTTTCGGCGGGATAGCAATCAGCCCCAGCATTTT.

DNA of the CDR3: TGCAGCGTTGATGGTTTCGGGGAACTGGGATTTACTGAGTACTTC. It codes for CSVDGFGELGFTEYF. This chain links TRBV29-1 with TRBJ2-5; a possible D gene is TRBD2 (5 bases). This CDR3 is 15 amino acids long. Between the trimmed V and J ends, which lost 3 bases and 12 bases, there was a span of 26 bases. The V gene's germline CDR1 is SQVTM and CDR2 ANQGSEA.

The V gene is TRBV27, the J gene TRBJ2-7; 8 positions match TRBD1. The CDR3 spans 15 residues. V lost 6 bases to trimming and J lost 3 bases; unmatched junction nucleotides: 10. The V gene's germline CDR1 is MNHEY and CDR2 SMNVEV (reference sequence). The CDR3 here is CASSKTGELVYEQYF. CDR3 DNA: TGTGCCAGCAGCAAGACAGGGGAGTTAGTCTACGAGCAGTACTTC.

The chain couples TRBV18 to TRBJ2-6; 11 bases agree with TRBD2. J lost 0 bases, V lost 0 bases, and 7 bases had no gene match. Germline V gives CDR1 KGHSH, CDR2 LQKENI. The length of the CDR3 is 20 residues. The CDR3 coding sequence is TGTGCCAGCTCACCACCCCCTAGCGGGGGGCTTGGCTCTGGGGCCAACGTCCTGACTTTC. It is translated as CASSPPPSGGLGSGANVLTF.

This CDR3 reads CAWDSIEQGNPYGYTF. CDR3 nucleotide sequence: TGTGCCTGGGACTCTATCGAACAGGGGAACCCATATGGCTACACCTTC. The genes are TRBV30 and TRBJ1-2; 7 bases fit TRBD1. Germline CDR1 and CDR2: GTSNPN and SVGIG (reference sequence). Trimming cost V 5 bases and J 5 bases; bases outside gene matches: 17. This CDR3 contains 16 residues. Filled out from reference TRBV30 and TRBJ1-2, the complete variable domain reads SQTIHQWPATLVQPVGSPLSLECTVEGTSNPNLYWYRQAAGRGLQLLFYSVGIGQISSEVPQNLSASRPQDRQFILSSKKLLLSDSGFYLCAWDSIEQGNPYGYTFGSGTRLTVV.

The chain employs TRBV6-1 and TRBJ1-1; tentative D call: TRBD1 (5 bases). The germline V and J ends were trimmed by 1 base and 7 bases, with 16 bases remaining between them. This CDR3 is 15 amino acids long. Germline loops: CDR1 MNHNS, CDR2 SASEGT. CDR3 coding DNA: TGTGCCAGCAGTGAAGTTGGGTCCAGGGAGGATGAAGCTTTCTTT. Translating it yields CASSEVGSREDEAFF.

J is TRBJ1-2 and V is TRBV14; 7 nucleotides match TRBD1. This CDR3 has 15 residues. J gave up 3 bases and V 1 base, and 5 bases lay outside the gene matches. Germline V lookup: CDR1 SGHDN, CDR2 FVKESK. The CDR3 reads CASSQGQGGYYGYTF. The CDR3 DNA reads TGTGCCAGCAGCCAAGGACAGGGCGGCTACTATGGCTACACCTTC. The full variable domain, in which reference TRBV14 and TRBJ1-2 provide the parts outside the CDR3, is EAGVTQFPSHSVIEKGQTVTLRCDPISGHDNLYWYRRVMGKEIKFLLHFVKESKQDESGMPNNRFLAERTGGTYSTLKVQPAELEDSGVYFCASSQGQGGYYGYTFGSGTRLTVV.

V usage is TRBV6-4 and J usage is TRBJ2-1, with D possibly being TRBD1 (5 bases). Per the germline V gene, CDR1 is MRHNA and CDR2 is SNTAGT. The CDR3 extends over 16 amino acids. The V gene lost 3 bases and the J gene lost 5 bases, with 17 bases spanning the gap. The chain's CDR3 is CASSEFWGSAHNEQFF. The DNA for the CDR3 is TGTGCCAGCAGTGAATTTTGGGGCTCTGCCCACAATGAGCAGTTCTTC.

The rearrangement links TRBV9 to TRBJ2-1; 7 bases are shared with TRBD1. Trimming took 6 bases from V and 7 from J; bases not matched to a gene: 7. Germline V gene sequence: CDR1 SGDLS, CDR2 YYNGEE. This CDR3 contains 13 residues. The CDR3 DNA is TGTGCCAGCACCGAAATACAGGGGAATGAGCAGTTCTTC. Residues: CASTEIQGNEQFF.